A selection of T cell receptor beta chains follows, all from one sample in a study of blood T cell repertoires in COVID-19. Assay: immunoSEQ multiplex PCR; the TCRdb copy retains only in-frame clones and omits some. Counted here are 250,000 to 300,000 clones, about nine tenths occurring once; the ten biggest clones make up over 2%. The sample comprised peripheral blood. The origin of the receptors is a woman aged 45-65 years who had recovered from COVID-19. CDR3s include the opening cysteine and the closing phenylalanine or tryptophan. D genes are given only for firm matches. Clone size, where shown, is once, few, many, or a class for clones that have expanded.

CDR3 protein: CASSLWDRGTDTQYF; CDR3 DNA: TGCGCCAGCAGCTTGTGGGACAGGGGAACAGATACGCAGTATTTT; clone size: NA; J gene: TRBJ2-3; V gene: TRBV5-1; D gene: TRBD1
CDR3 protein: CASKSGGASGANVLTF; CDR3 DNA: TGTGCCAGTAAATCCGGCGGAGCCTCTGGGGCCAACGTCCTGACTTTC; clone size: few; J gene: TRBJ2-6; V gene: TRBV19; D gene: NA
CDR3 protein: CASSLGGLYEQYF; CDR3 DNA: TGTGCCAGCAGCCTAGGGGGGCTCTACGAGCAGTACTTC; clone size: once; J gene: TRBJ2-7; V gene: TRBV7-2; D gene: NA
CDR3 protein: CASSLEVRPNYGYTF; CDR3 DNA: TGTGCCAGCAGCTTAGAAGTCAGGCCTAACTATGGCTACACCTTC; clone size: NA; J gene: TRBJ1-2; V gene: TRBV11-2; D gene: NA
CDR3 protein: CASTHPGGGGYTF; CDR3 DNA: TGTGCCAGCACCCACCCCGGAGGAGGTGGCTACACCTTC; clone size: NA; J gene: TRBJ1-2; V gene: TRBV6-5; D gene: NA
CDR3 protein: CASSETRQGRETQYF; CDR3 DNA: TGTGCCAGCAGTGAAACCAGACAGGGCAGGGAGACCCAGTACTTC; clone size: NA; J gene: TRBJ2-5; V gene: TRBV6-1; D gene: TRBD1
CDR3 protein: CASSIGADTQYF; CDR3 DNA: TGTGCCAGCAGTATAGGGGCAGATACGCAGTATTTT; clone size: NA; J gene: TRBJ2-3; V gene: TRBV25-1; D gene: NA
CDR3 protein: CSVSRGQRSNYGYTF; CDR3 DNA: TGCAGCGTCAGCAGGGGACAGAGATCTAACTATGGCTACACCTTC; clone size: NA; J gene: TRBJ1-2; V gene: TRBV29-1; D gene: TRBD1
CDR3 protein: CASSLGDGTGEQYF; CDR3 DNA: TGCGCCAGCAGCTTGGGTGACGGAACGGGGGAGCAGTACTTC; clone size: NA; J gene: TRBJ2-7; V gene: TRBV5-1; D gene: NA
CDR3 protein: CASGTLQGSGNTEAFF; CDR3 DNA: TGCGCCAGCGGGACCTTACAGGGATCGGGAAACACTGAAGCTTTCTTT; clone size: NA; J gene: TRBJ1-1; V gene: TRBV5-1; D gene: NA
CDR3 protein: CASSDRTLYNEQFF; CDR3 DNA: TGTGCCAGCAGTGACCGGACACTCTACAATGAGCAGTTCTTC; clone size: NA; J gene: TRBJ2-1; V gene: TRBV6-2/TRBV6-3; D gene: NA
CDR3 protein: CASGGRTPRTETQYF; CDR3 DNA: TGTGCCAGCGGGGGGAGGACACCGAGGACAGAGACCCAGTACTTC; clone size: NA; J gene: TRBJ2-5; V gene: TRBV6-5; D gene: NA
CDR3 protein: CASRLQSLPGQGADEQFF; CDR3 DNA: TGTGCCAGCAGGCTCCAATCTCTTCCGGGACAGGGGGCCGATGAGCAGTTCTTC; clone size: NA; J gene: TRBJ2-1; V gene: TRBV27; D gene: TRBD1
CDR3 protein: CASKETPTGFSYGYTF; CDR3 DNA: TGTGCCAGTAAGGAGACGCCGACCGGTTTTTCCTATGGCTACACCTTC; clone size: NA; J gene: TRBJ1-2; V gene: TRBV19; D gene: NA
CDR3 protein: CASSARGVAGNLYNEQFF; CDR3 DNA: TGTGCCAGCAGCGCCCGGGGGGTAGCGGGGAACCTTTACAATGAGCAGTTCTTC; clone size: NA; J gene: TRBJ2-1; V gene: TRBV7-9; D gene: TRBD2